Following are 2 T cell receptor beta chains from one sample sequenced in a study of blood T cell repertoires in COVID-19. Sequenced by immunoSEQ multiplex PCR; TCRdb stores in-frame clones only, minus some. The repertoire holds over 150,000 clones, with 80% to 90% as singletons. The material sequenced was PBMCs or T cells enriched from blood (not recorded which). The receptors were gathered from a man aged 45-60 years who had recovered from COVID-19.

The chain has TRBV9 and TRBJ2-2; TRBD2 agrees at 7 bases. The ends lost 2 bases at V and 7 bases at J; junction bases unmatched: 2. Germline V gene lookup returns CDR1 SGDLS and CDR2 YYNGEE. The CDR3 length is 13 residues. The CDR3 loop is CASSVREGGELFF. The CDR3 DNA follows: TGTGCCAGCAGCGTTAGGGAGGGCGGGGAGCTGTTTTTT.

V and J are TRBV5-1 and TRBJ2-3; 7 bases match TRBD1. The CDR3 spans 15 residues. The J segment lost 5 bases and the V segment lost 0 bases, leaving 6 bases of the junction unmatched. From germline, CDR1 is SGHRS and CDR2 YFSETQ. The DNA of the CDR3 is TGCGCCAGCAGCTTGGGTTGGCAGGGGGAAGATACGCAGTATTTT. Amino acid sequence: CASSLGWQGEDTQYF.